This is a list of T cell receptor beta chains from one sample in a study of blood T cell repertoires in COVID-19. This table comes from immunoSEQ multiplex PCR, and its TCRdb copy is limited to in-frame clones, with some not included. Among roughly 100,000 clones listed, over 85% were seen once. Sequenced material: peripheral blood. The receptor source for this set is a woman of 80 years or more in a cohort sampled during active COVID-19. Each CDR3 is given with its conserved first and last residue. The D gene is left open where the match is weak. Clone size appears in some rows only: once, few, many, or a class for an expanded clone.

j_call: TRBJ1-1
clone_size: -
v_call: TRBV11-3
d_call: TRBD1
cdr3_length: 14
cdr3_nt: TGTGCCAGCAGCCAAGGGACAGCCAACACTGAAGCTTTCTTT
cdr3_aa: CASSQGTANTEAFF

j_call: TRBJ2-6
clone_size: -
v_call: TRBV7-3
d_call: -
cdr3_length: 17
cdr3_nt: TGTGCCAGCAGCTCATTGTCATCCCACTCTGGGGCCAACGTCCTGACTTTC
cdr3_aa: CASSSLSSHSGANVLTF

j_call: TRBJ2-1
clone_size: -
v_call: TRBV5-6
d_call: -
cdr3_length: 13
cdr3_nt: TGTGCCAGCAGCTTCGGTCGAGGCAATGAGCAGTTCTTC
cdr3_aa: CASSFGRGNEQFF

j_call: TRBJ1-5
clone_size: -
v_call: TRBV18
d_call: -
cdr3_length: 15
cdr3_nt: TGTGCCAGCTCCAACCCGGGGAGTAGCAATCAGCCCCAGCATTTT
cdr3_aa: CASSNPGSSNQPQHF

j_call: TRBJ2-3
clone_size: -
v_call: TRBV7-3
d_call: TRBD1
cdr3_length: 17
cdr3_nt: TGTGCCAGCAGCTTAGTAGGACAGGGACTGAGCACAGATACGCAGTATTTT
cdr3_aa: CASSLVGQGLSTDTQYF

j_call: TRBJ2-3
clone_size: -
v_call: TRBV5-1
d_call: -
cdr3_length: 16
cdr3_nt: TGCGCCAGCAGCAAAGAAAACCCGGGGTTTTCAGATACGCAGTATTTT
cdr3_aa: CASSKENPGFSDTQYF

j_call: TRBJ1-1
clone_size: -
v_call: TRBV5-4
d_call: TRBD1
cdr3_length: 14
cdr3_nt: TGTGCCAGCAGCTTGACAGGGGGCATGACTGAAGCTTTCTTT
cdr3_aa: CASSLTGGMTEAFF

j_call: TRBJ2-3
clone_size: -
v_call: TRBV5-4
d_call: TRBD1
cdr3_length: 15
cdr3_nt: TGTGCCAGCAGAGAAGGGGGCACGACGACACATACGCAGTATTTT
cdr3_aa: CASREGGTTTHTQYF

j_call: TRBJ1-1
clone_size: -
v_call: TRBV19
d_call: -
cdr3_length: 12
cdr3_nt: TGTGCCAGTAGTACCAGGGTCTACGGAGCTTTCTTT
cdr3_aa: CASSTRVYGAFF

j_call: TRBJ2-2
clone_size: -
v_call: TRBV5-1
d_call: -
cdr3_length: 16
cdr3_nt: TGCGCCAGCAGCTTGGATTCTAGGGGTTACACCGGGGAGCTGTTTTTT
cdr3_aa: CASSLDSRGYTGELFF

j_call: TRBJ2-7
clone_size: -
v_call: TRBV4-1
d_call: TRBD2
cdr3_length: 14
cdr3_nt: TGCGCCAGCAGCCCGGGACTAGCGGACTACGAGCAGTACTTC
cdr3_aa: CASSPGLADYEQYF

j_call: TRBJ2-1
clone_size: once
v_call: TRBV7-6
d_call: TRBD1
cdr3_length: 15
cdr3_nt: TGTGCCAGCAGCACCGGGACAGGGACGTACAATGAGCAGTTCTTC
cdr3_aa: CASSTGTGTYNEQFF

j_call: TRBJ2-1
clone_size: -
v_call: TRBV10-2
d_call: TRBD2
cdr3_length: 15
cdr3_nt: TGCGCCAGCAGGGCAAGCGGGGGCTCCTACAATGAGCAGTTCTTC
cdr3_aa: CASRASGGSYNEQFF

j_call: TRBJ2-2
clone_size: -
v_call: TRBV5-1
d_call: TRBD2
cdr3_length: 17
cdr3_nt: TGCGCCAGCAGCTTGGCCGTCGGACTAGTCGGTTCCGGGGAGCTGTTTTTT
cdr3_aa: CASSLAVGLVGSGELFF

j_call: TRBJ2-7
clone_size: -
v_call: TRBV3-1/TRBV3-2
d_call: -
cdr3_length: 11
cdr3_nt: TGTGCCAGCAGCCGACAGTACGAGCAGTACTTC
cdr3_aa: CASSRQYEQYF

j_call: TRBJ1-4
clone_size: -
v_call: TRBV18
d_call: -
cdr3_length: 17
cdr3_nt: TGTGCCAGCTCACCTGCAGGGAGGGGCGCGGATAATGAAAAACTGTTTTTT
cdr3_aa: CASSPAGRGADNEKLFF

j_call: TRBJ1-1
clone_size: once
v_call: TRBV27
d_call: -
cdr3_length: 14
cdr3_nt: TGTGCCAGCAGTTTGGACACTTCGAACACTGAAGCTTTCTTT
cdr3_aa: CASSLDTSNTEAFF

j_call: TRBJ2-1
clone_size: once
v_call: TRBV5-4
d_call: TRBD2
cdr3_length: 15
cdr3_nt: TGTGCCAGCAGCGTTACTAGCGTCTCCTACAATGAGCAGTTCTTC
cdr3_aa: CASSVTSVSYNEQFF

j_call: TRBJ2-1
clone_size: -
v_call: TRBV9
d_call: -
cdr3_length: 17
cdr3_nt: TGTGCCAGCAGCGTAGAGAGGAGCGCCAGCTCCTACAATGAGCAGTTCTTC
cdr3_aa: CASSVERSASSYNEQFF

j_call: TRBJ1-5
clone_size: once
v_call: TRBV19
d_call: -
cdr3_length: 16
cdr3_nt: TGTGCCAGTAGTATCTTCCCCGGGGGAAGCAATCAGCCCCAGCATTTT
cdr3_aa: CASSIFPGGSNQPQHF

j_call: TRBJ1-2
clone_size: -
v_call: TRBV19
d_call: TRBD1
cdr3_length: 15
cdr3_nt: TGTGCCAGTAGTATAGACAGGGGGCGCGTCTATGGCTACACCTTC
cdr3_aa: CASSIDRGRVYGYTF

j_call: TRBJ1-3
clone_size: -
v_call: TRBV6-5
d_call: -
cdr3_length: 16
cdr3_nt: TGTGCCAGCAGTTACTCGAGTACGGGACTTGGAAACACCATATATTTT
cdr3_aa: CASSYSSTGLGNTIYF

j_call: TRBJ2-1
clone_size: -
v_call: TRBV5-4
d_call: TRBD1
cdr3_length: 15
cdr3_nt: TGTGCCAGCAGCTTGGCGGGACAGGGCATCAATGAGCAGTTCTTC
cdr3_aa: CASSLAGQGINEQFF

j_call: TRBJ2-7
clone_size: -
v_call: TRBV30
d_call: TRBD2
cdr3_length: 17
cdr3_nt: TGTGCCTGGAGCGGATGGACTAGCGGGGGGGGACACTACGAGCAGTACTTC
cdr3_aa: CAWSGWTSGGGHYEQYF

j_call: TRBJ2-7
clone_size: -
v_call: TRBV5-1
d_call: -
cdr3_length: 15
cdr3_nt: TGCGCCAGCAGCTTGAGTGACAGGTTCCCTTACGAGCAGTACTTC
cdr3_aa: CASSLSDRFPYEQYF

j_call: TRBJ2-6
clone_size: once
v_call: TRBV9
d_call: -
cdr3_length: 15
cdr3_nt: TGTGCCAGCAGCAGGGGTTACTCTGGGGCCAACGTCCTGACTTTC
cdr3_aa: CASSRGYSGANVLTF

j_call: TRBJ2-3
clone_size: -
v_call: TRBV9
d_call: TRBD2
cdr3_length: 18
cdr3_nt: TGTGCCAGCAGCGTAGTTGGGCCTAGCGGGGGGGGCGGGGATACGCAGTATTTT
cdr3_aa: CASSVVGPSGGGGDTQYF

j_call: TRBJ2-1
clone_size: -
v_call: TRBV18
d_call: TRBD2
cdr3_length: 15
cdr3_nt: TGTGCCAGCTCCTTAGCGGGAGGGGCCTACAATGAGCAGTTCTTC
cdr3_aa: CASSLAGGAYNEQFF

j_call: TRBJ1-3
clone_size: -
v_call: TRBV27
d_call: TRBD1
cdr3_length: 14
cdr3_nt: TGTGCCAGCAGTTTAACAGGGGCTGGAAACACCATATATTTT
cdr3_aa: CASSLTGAGNTIYF

j_call: TRBJ1-1
clone_size: -
v_call: TRBV6-1
d_call: -
cdr3_length: 16
cdr3_nt: TGTGCCAGCAGTGATCGGGGGAGGGGCCTGAACACTGAAGCTTTCTTT
cdr3_aa: CASSDRGRGLNTEAFF

j_call: TRBJ2-7
clone_size: -
v_call: TRBV18
d_call: TRBD2
cdr3_length: 13
cdr3_nt: TGTGCCAGCACGCGGGAGGAATTCGACGAGCAGTACTTC
cdr3_aa: CASTREEFDEQYF

j_call: TRBJ1-6
clone_size: -
v_call: TRBV3-1/TRBV3-2
d_call: -
cdr3_length: 14
cdr3_nt: TGTGCCAGCAGCCTTCAAGGGGGGGATTCACCCCTCCACTTT
cdr3_aa: CASSLQGGDSPLHF

j_call: TRBJ2-1
clone_size: -
v_call: TRBV3-1/TRBV3-2
d_call: -
cdr3_length: 16
cdr3_nt: TGTGCCAGCAGCCAATTCTGGGACACTACCTACAATGAGCAGTTCTTC
cdr3_aa: CASSQFWDTTYNEQFF

j_call: TRBJ1-4
clone_size: -
v_call: TRBV4-1
d_call: TRBD1
cdr3_length: 15
cdr3_nt: TGCGCCAGCAGCCACTCCGGGACAGCTAATGAAAAACTGTTTTTT
cdr3_aa: CASSHSGTANEKLFF

j_call: TRBJ2-5
clone_size: -
v_call: TRBV12-3/TRBV12-4
d_call: -
cdr3_length: 13
cdr3_nt: TGTGCCAGCACCAGGACAGACCAAGAGACCCAGTACTTC
cdr3_aa: CASTRTDQETQYF

j_call: TRBJ2-3
clone_size: -
v_call: TRBV28
d_call: -
cdr3_length: 14
cdr3_nt: TGTGCCAGCAGTTTCGCGGATTACACAGATACGCAGTATTTT
cdr3_aa: CASSFADYTDTQYF

j_call: TRBJ2-7
clone_size: -
v_call: TRBV2
d_call: -
cdr3_length: 12
cdr3_nt: TGTGCCACCACGACTTTGGCCTACGAGCAGTACTTC
cdr3_aa: CATTTLAYEQYF

j_call: TRBJ2-2
clone_size: -
v_call: TRBV15
d_call: TRBD2
cdr3_length: 17
cdr3_nt: TGTGCCACCAGTTTGACTAGCGGGGGACCACACGCCGGGGAGCTGTTTTTT
cdr3_aa: CATSLTSGGPHAGELFF

j_call: TRBJ1-2
clone_size: -
v_call: TRBV7-6
d_call: TRBD1
cdr3_length: 16
cdr3_nt: TGTGCCAGCAGCTTAGAAGGACAGGGGGGTCTCTATGGCTACACCTTC
cdr3_aa: CASSLEGQGGLYGYTF

j_call: TRBJ1-1
clone_size: -
v_call: TRBV5-8
d_call: TRBD1
cdr3_length: 17
cdr3_nt: TGTGCCAGCAGCTTGCGGCAGGGGGAAGGTGTGAACACTGAAGCTTTCTTT
cdr3_aa: CASSLRQGEGVNTEAFF

j_call: TRBJ1-4
clone_size: -
v_call: TRBV28
d_call: -
cdr3_length: 14
cdr3_nt: TGTGCCAGCAGCTCCGGTACAACTAATGAAAAACTGTTTTTT
cdr3_aa: CASSSGTTNEKLFF

j_call: TRBJ2-3
clone_size: -
v_call: TRBV6-5
d_call: -
cdr3_length: 15
cdr3_nt: TGTGCCAGCGCAAGAGGGGGAATTAAGACAGATACGCAGTATTTT
cdr3_aa: CASARGGIKTDTQYF

j_call: TRBJ1-6
clone_size: -
v_call: TRBV18
d_call: -
cdr3_length: 15
cdr3_nt: TGTGCCAGCTCACCACCGTTCTCTGGAGATTCACCCCTCCACTTT
cdr3_aa: CASSPPFSGDSPLHF

j_call: TRBJ1-5
clone_size: -
v_call: TRBV11-2
d_call: -
cdr3_length: 15
cdr3_nt: TGTGCCAGCAGCTTGGCAGGGAATAGCAATCAGCCCCAGCATTTT
cdr3_aa: CASSLAGNSNQPQHF

j_call: TRBJ1-5
clone_size: -
v_call: TRBV2
d_call: -
cdr3_length: 13
cdr3_nt: TGTGCCAGCAGTGGGCAGGTCAATCAGCCCCAGCATTTT
cdr3_aa: CASSGQVNQPQHF

j_call: TRBJ1-6
clone_size: -
v_call: TRBV12-1
d_call: -
cdr3_length: 17
cdr3_nt: TGTGCCAGCAGCTTCGGGAGGTCGACAGATTATAATTCACCCCTCCACTTT
cdr3_aa: CASSFGRSTDYNSPLHF

j_call: TRBJ2-7
clone_size: -
v_call: TRBV5-1
d_call: -
cdr3_length: 14
cdr3_nt: TGCGCCAGCAGCTTGGGGCCGGGATCCTACGAGCAGTACTTC
cdr3_aa: CASSLGPGSYEQYF

j_call: TRBJ2-7
clone_size: -
v_call: TRBV7-9
d_call: -
cdr3_length: 13
cdr3_nt: TGTGCCAGCAGCTTAACATCCCGGGGGGAGCAGTACTTC
cdr3_aa: CASSLTSRGEQYF

j_call: TRBJ2-3
clone_size: -
v_call: TRBV29-1
d_call: -
cdr3_length: 12
cdr3_nt: TGCAGCGTGGAGAAAACAGGAGATACGCAGTATTTT
cdr3_aa: CSVEKTGDTQYF

j_call: TRBJ2-7
clone_size: -
v_call: TRBV5-1
d_call: TRBD2
cdr3_length: 15
cdr3_nt: TGCGCCAGCAGCTTGGAGCCTAGCGGCGTCATAGGGCAGTACTTC
cdr3_aa: CASSLEPSGVIGQYF